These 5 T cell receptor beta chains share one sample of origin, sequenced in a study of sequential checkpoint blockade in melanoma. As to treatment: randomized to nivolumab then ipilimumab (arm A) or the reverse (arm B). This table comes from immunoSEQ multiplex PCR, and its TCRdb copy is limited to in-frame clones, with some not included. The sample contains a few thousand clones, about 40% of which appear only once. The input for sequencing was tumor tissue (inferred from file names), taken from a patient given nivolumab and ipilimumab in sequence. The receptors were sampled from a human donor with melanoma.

The CDR3 region is CASSPYQETQYF. The CDR3 region has the DNA TGTGCCAGCTCACCCTACCAAGAGACCCAGTACTTC. The genes are TRBV18 and TRBJ2-5; D not certain. Trimming left V 3 bases short and J 0 bases short, with 2 bases between. The germline V gene has CDR1 KGHSH and CDR2 LQKENI. This CDR3 has 12 amino acids. Full variable domain (rest looked up from reference TRBV18 and TRBJ2-5): NAGVMQNPRHLVRRRGQEARLRCSPMKGHSHVYWYRQLPEEGLKFMVYLQKENIIDESGMPKERFSAEFPKEGPSILRIQQVVRGDSAAYFCASSPYQETQYFGPGTRLLVL.

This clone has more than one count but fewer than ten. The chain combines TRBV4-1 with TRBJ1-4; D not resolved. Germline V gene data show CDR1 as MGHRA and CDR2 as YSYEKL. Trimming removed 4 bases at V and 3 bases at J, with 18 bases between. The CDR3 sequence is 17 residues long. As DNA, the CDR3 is TGCGCCAGCAGCCCACTCCCTGACCCGAGGGCTAATGAAAAACTGTTTTTT. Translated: CASSPLPDPRANEKLFF.

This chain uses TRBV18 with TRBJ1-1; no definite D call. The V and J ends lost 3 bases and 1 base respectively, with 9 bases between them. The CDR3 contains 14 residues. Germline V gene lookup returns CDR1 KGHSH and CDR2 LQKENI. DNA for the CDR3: TGTGCCAGCTCACCTATCACAAGGAACACTGAAGCTTTCTTT. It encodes CASSPITRNTEAFF.

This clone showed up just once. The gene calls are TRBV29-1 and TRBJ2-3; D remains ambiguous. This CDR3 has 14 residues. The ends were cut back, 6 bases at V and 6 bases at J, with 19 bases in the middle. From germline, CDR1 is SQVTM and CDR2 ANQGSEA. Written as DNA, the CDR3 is TGCAGCGTGACTCGACCTCCTGCATCGGATACGCAGTATTTT. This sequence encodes CSVTRPPASDTQYF.

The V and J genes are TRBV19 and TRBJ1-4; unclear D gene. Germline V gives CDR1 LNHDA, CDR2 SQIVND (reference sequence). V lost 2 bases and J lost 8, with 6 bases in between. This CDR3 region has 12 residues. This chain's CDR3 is CASSIREEKLFF. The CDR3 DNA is TGTGCCAGTAGTATACGGGAAGAAAAACTGTTTTTT.